This T cell receptor beta chain was profiled in a study of T-cell memory formation after mild COVID-19 (dated by TCRdb to about 2021). Looking at the study overall: TCR sequence clusters from the two donors were largely donor specific. In a couple of donors, T-cell clones that expanded and contracted after mild COVID-19 were followed by sequencing TCRalpha and TCRbeta repertoires longitudinally. The cohort was made up of two young adult volunteers, one female and one male, who were previously healthy. Overall study results and their limits: Contracting CD4+ clones turned up mainly in the CM and EM memory subsets, whereas EMRA was where CD8+ clones were enriched. The second-wave clones that peaked on day 37 were not confirmed to be SARS-CoV-2 specific. Some responding clones were found in pre-infection memory, which suggests that pre-existing cross-reactive memory T cells took part in the SARS-CoV-2 response. Only two mild cases were covered by the study, and larger cohorts that include severe cases with pre-infection samples were considered necessary. Clones contracting from day 15 to 85 had balanced CD4/CD8 phenotypes, while a second wave expanding from day 15 to 37 was biased towards CD4+.

PBMCs were isolated by Ficoll-Paque density gradient centrifugation. Sequencing was carried out with an Illumina NovaSeq 6000. cDNA libraries for TCRalpha and TCRbeta were prepared by 5'RACE using constant-segment primers, with sample barcodes and unique molecular identifiers added. RNA was extracted from every sample with Trizol reagent. Libraries were amplified in two PCR steps, with a second sample barcode and Illumina TruSeq adapters added in the second step. Sequencing of libraries was performed on an Illumina NovaSeq with 2 x 150 bp paired-end reads. In the paper's pipeline: With migec v1.2.7, reads were demultiplexed and then collapsed into UMI-guided consensus sequences. Using mixcr v2.1.11, UMI consensuses were aligned to TRA and TRB V and J templates and then assembled into clonotypes. Expanded or contracted clonotypes were those called significant by both edgeR and NoisET, with noise models trained on biological replicates. For edgeR calls, a false discovery rate-adjusted p below 0.01 and a log2 fold-change threshold of 1 were applied. PCA with hierarchical clustering of max-normalized trajectories of the 1000 most abundant clonotypes was used as exploratory dynamics analysis. Each responding clone was given a CD4 or CD8 phenotype based on the CD4+ and CD8+ repertoires, which had been sequenced separately. TCRdb reran the public reads through fastp at Q25 and MiXCR, keeping productive beta chains. Under each unique CDR3 protein, matching rows form one entry showing the most common genes and DNA. The V and J calls and clone size are TCRdb's, not the authors'. Present in this sample are under 700,000 distinct CDR3 sequences, roughly 22% of which were seen just once. Together, the top ten hold under 15% of the sample.

In this sample, this clonotype turned up a few times. Its antigen is not yet known. Base qualities are not at hand, and no much larger clone is one base apart. V was cut back by 0 bases and J by 3 bases, leaving a gap of 13 bases between them. The germline V gene yields SGHRS for CDR1 and YFSETQ for CDR2. There are 15 amino acids in the CDR3, from cysteine to phenylalanine inclusive. Only CDR3 DNA is held: 45 bases, read in frame from base 1. This clonotype originated in an adult woman who had mild COVID-19 (a few samples of this study predate the infection). The sample titles of this study are shuffled in the database, so cell type and time point are left out; the donor was told from shared clones. Sequencing used PBMCs or a T cell subset sorted from them (not recorded which). The rearranged segments are TRBV5-1 and TRBJ2-7, with the D gene not confidently named. This receptor has the CDR3 CASSLEWLPIYEQYF. The DNA is as follows: TGCGCCAGCAGCTTGGAATGGCTACCGATCTACGAGCAGTACTTC.